This TCR beta chain was profiled in a study of T cell responses to AZD1222 COVID-19 vaccine. The trim removed 0 bases at V and 2 bases at J, leaving 5 bases unmatched. The CDR3 is made up of 16 amino acids. Germline-derived CDR1 and CDR2 are SGHRS and YFSETQ. Method: immunoSEQ multiplex PCR; TCRdb's copy keeps in-frame clones and lacks some. Of about 150,000 clones listed, 80% to 90% are singletons. The sequencing here drew on peripheral blood, taken on day 0 of MenACWY control vaccination. The chain is built from TRBV5-1 and TRBJ2-1; 7 nucleotides line up with TRBD1. This clonotype was obtained from an adult in good health. The CDR3 spells CASSLARDSTYNEQFF. The CDR3 bases are TGCGCCAGCAGCTTGGCCCGGGACAGTACCTACAATGAGCAGTTCTTC.